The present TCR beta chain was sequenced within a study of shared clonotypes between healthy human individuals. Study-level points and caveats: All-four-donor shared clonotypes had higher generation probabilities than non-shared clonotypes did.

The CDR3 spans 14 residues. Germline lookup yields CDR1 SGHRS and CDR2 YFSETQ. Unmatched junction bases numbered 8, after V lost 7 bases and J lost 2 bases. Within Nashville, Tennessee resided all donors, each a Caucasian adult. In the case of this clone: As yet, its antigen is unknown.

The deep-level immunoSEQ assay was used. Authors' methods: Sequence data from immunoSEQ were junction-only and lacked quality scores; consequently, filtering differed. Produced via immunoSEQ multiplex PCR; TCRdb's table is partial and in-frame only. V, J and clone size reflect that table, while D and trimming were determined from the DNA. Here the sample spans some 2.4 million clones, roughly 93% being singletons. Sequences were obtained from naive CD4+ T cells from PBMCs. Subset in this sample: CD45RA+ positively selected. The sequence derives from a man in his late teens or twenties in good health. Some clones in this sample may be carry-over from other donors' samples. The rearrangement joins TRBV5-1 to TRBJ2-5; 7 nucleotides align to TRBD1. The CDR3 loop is CASGGQNPQETQYF. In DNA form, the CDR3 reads TGCGCCAGCGGGGGACAGAATCCGCAAGAGACCCAGTACTTC.